The 19 T cell receptor beta chains given below trace back to one sample, sequenced in a study of blood T cell repertoires in COVID-19. Libraries were prepared by immunoSEQ multiplex PCR; TCRdb keeps only in-frame clonotypes and omits some of them. Altogether roughly 100,000 clones are present, approximately 92% being singletons, with the ten largest covering roughly 5.6%. Sequenced material: peripheral blood. These receptors were taken from a man aged 45-65 years with active COVID-19.

The chain recombines TRBV29-1 with TRBJ2-1; 12 bases align to TRBD2. V shed 5 bases, J shed 6 bases, and the junction held 5 bases outside the gene matches. This CDR3 comprises 14 residues. Looked up from germline, CDR1 is SQVTM and CDR2 is ANQGSEA. The CDR3 spells CSVRTSGTVNEQFF. The CDR3 nucleotides read TGCAGCGTTAGGACTAGCGGGACTGTCAATGAGCAGTTCTTC.

This clone occurred once. The chain joins TRBV6-2 or TRBV6-3 to TRBJ1-4; TRBD1 might be the D (5 bases). CDR3 size: 19 residues. Trimming pared 5 bases from V and 4 bases from J, leaving 26 bases between. The germline V gene has CDR1 MNHEY and CDR2 SVGEGT. CDR3 bases: TGTGCCAGCAGTAAGGACACGACTGTCCTTGGAACAAGTAATGAAAAACTGTTTTTT. It encodes CASSKDTTVLGTSNEKLFF.

The chain carries TRBV15 and TRBJ1-4, with TRBD1 as a possible D gene (6 bases). CDR3 length equals 15 residues. V lost 5 bases, J lost 7 bases, and 17 bases lay in between. CDR1 is LNHNV, CDR2 YYDKDF, per germline (reference sequence). As DNA, the CDR3 is TGTGCCACCAGCCGGGCCGATGGACAGCGTGAAAAACTGTTTTTT. This sequence encodes CATSRADGQREKLFF.

The V call is TRBV6-5, the J call TRBJ2-5; D gene unclear. From germline, CDR1 is MNHEY and CDR2 SVGAGI. The CDR3 loop spans 12 amino acids. The ends were cut back, 4 bases at V and 11 bases at J, with 14 bases in the middle. The CDR3 bases are TGTGCCAGCAGTTCCCCCAGTTTGGAGCAGTACTTC. It encodes CASSSPSLEQYF.

The chain has TRBV28 and TRBJ2-7; D is perhaps TRBD2 (5 bases). The CDR3 sequence is 18 residues long. V was clipped by 4 bases and J by 1 base, with 23 bases between them. Germline V gives CDR1 MDHEN, CDR2 SYDVKM. The CDR3 region has the DNA TGTGCCAGCAGTTCCGGCCGGGATCGCCTTCCCTTATCCTACGAGCAGTACTTC. This sequence encodes CASSSGRDRLPLSYEQYF.

The chain is built from TRBV5-1 and TRBJ2-1, with 9 nucleotides matching TRBD2. This CDR3 contains 15 residues. With V trimmed by 4 bases and J by 9 bases, 11 bases remained unmatched. Germline CDR1 reads SGHRS; CDR2 reads YFSETQ. Written as DNA, the CDR3 is TGCGCCAGCAGCGACCTGGCGGGAGGGCCGAGTGAGCAGTTCTTC. Amino acids: CASSDLAGGPSEQFF.

This chain connects TRBV18 to TRBJ1-1, with 7 bases fitting TRBD1. This CDR3 region has 13 residues. Germline V CDR1 and CDR2: KGHSH, LQKENI. The V gene end was trimmed by 6 bases and the J gene end by 7 bases; junction bases not matched to a gene: 8. CDR3 protein: CASSPDRVGEAFF. In nucleotides, the CDR3 is TGTGCCAGCTCGCCTGACAGGGTAGGTGAAGCTTTCTTT.

This clone was counted once. The gene calls are TRBV18 and TRBJ2-5; weak D call: TRBD1 (5 bases). The V gene's germline CDR1 is KGHSH and CDR2 LQKENI. With 0 bases removed from V and 4 bases from J, the gap between germline ends came to 15 bases. The CDR3 is 16 residues long. The DNA of the CDR3 is TGTGCCAGCTCACCACCCATCCAGGGTAGTAGAGAGACCCAGTACTTC. It specifies CASSPPIQGSRETQYF.

This chain connects TRBV6-5 to TRBJ2-2; 7 bases match TRBD1. Germline V gives CDR1 MNHEY, CDR2 SVGAGI. The junction had 5 bases not matched to a gene; V was cut back by 6 bases and J by 1 base. This CDR3 is 15 amino acids long. The CDR3 DNA is TGTGCCAGCAGACCGACAGGGCTGAACACCGGGGAGCTGTTTTTT. Protein sequence: CASRPTGLNTGELFF.

V gene TRBV27 combines with J gene TRBJ2-3; 10 bases match TRBD2. V trimming: 5 bases; J trimming: 8 bases; junction bases outside the gene matches: 16. The CDR3 is 17 amino acids. The germline gives CDR1 MNHEY, CDR2 SMNVEV (reference sequence). The CDR3 DNA is TGTGCCAGCAGTCCACGCCCAGTAGCGGGAGGTCTGGCTACGCAGTATTTT. It codes for CASSPRPVAGGLATQYF.

The chain combines TRBV28 with TRBJ1-2; 8 nucleotides line up with TRBD1. This CDR3 is built from 12 residues. V was clipped by 8 bases and J by 8 bases; unmatched bases: 7. Germline values: CDR1 MDHEN, CDR2 SYDVKM. CDR3 DNA: TGTGCCAGCCGACAGGGGTATAGAGGCTACACCTTC. It translates to CASRQGYRGYTF.

The V call is TRBV6-6, the J call TRBJ1-1; 7 nucleotides match TRBD1. V trimming: 5 bases; J trimming: 1 base; junction bases outside the gene matches: 10. The CDR3 consists of 16 residues. Germline V gene lookup returns CDR1 MNHNY and CDR2 SVGAGI (reference sequence). The CDR3 spells CASSRTTGLKNTEAFF. CDR3 bases: TGTGCCAGCAGTCGAACGACAGGGCTTAAGAACACTGAAGCTTTCTTT.

This sequence joins TRBV11-2 and TRBJ2-2; 12 positions agree with TRBD2. Trimming took 3 bases from V and 4 from J; bases not matched to a gene: 9. CDR3 size: 18 residues. The germline V gene encodes CDR1 SGHAT and CDR2 FQNNGV. Here the CDR3 reads CASSFLRLAGDGTGELFF. As DNA, the CDR3 is TGTGCCAGCAGCTTTCTGAGACTAGCGGGAGATGGCACCGGGGAGCTGTTTTTT.

The rearrangement joins TRBV19 to TRBJ2-5; 8 bases align to TRBD1. V was clipped by 2 bases and J by 5 bases; unmatched bases: 1. The CDR3 contains 13 residues. The germline V gene has CDR1 LNHDA and CDR2 SQIVND (reference sequence). CDR3 in DNA: TGTGCCAGTAGTATAAACAGGGGGGAGACCCAGTACTTC. It is translated as CASSINRGETQYF.

The chain uses TRBV28 and TRBJ1-3; TRBD1 matches at 7 bases. In germline, CDR1 is MDHEN, CDR2 SYDVKM. The junction had 6 bases not matched to a gene; V was cut back by 6 bases and J by 7 bases. CDR3 length: 13 amino acids. The CDR3 here is CASSRRQGNTIYF. In DNA form, the CDR3 reads TGTGCCAGCAGCCGACGACAGGGTAACACCATATATTTT.

CDR3 nucleotides: TGTGCCTGGAGTGGGGACAGGGGATTTAATGGTTCTGGGGCCAACGTCCTGACTTTC. Translated: CAWSGDRGFNGSGANVLTF. This chain uses TRBV30 with TRBJ2-6, with 10 bases identical to TRBD1. Germline-derived CDR1 and CDR2 are GTSNPN and SVGIG (reference sequence). The CDR3 loop spans 19 amino acids. Losses at the gene ends were 1 base for V and 1 base for J; bases not matched to a gene: 10.

This sequence joins TRBV6-5 and TRBJ2-7; 8 bases map to TRBD2. The CDR3 sequence is 14 residues long. With 5 bases clipped from V and 1 base from J, the junction kept 4 bases outside the gene matches. The germline V gene has CDR1 MNHEY and CDR2 SVGAGI. The CDR3 region is CASSQRGSSYEQYF. The CDR3 DNA reads TGTGCCAGCAGTCAGCGGGGGAGTTCCTACGAGCAGTACTTC.

The rearrangement joins TRBV7-3 to TRBJ2-7; tentative D call: TRBD1 (5 bases). Per the germline V gene, CDR1 is SGHTA and CDR2 is FQGTGA. V lost 2 bases to trimming and J lost 2 bases, with 13 bases between them. CDR3 size: 15 residues. CDR3 residues: CASSLSPGIAYEQYF. The DNA of the CDR3 is TGTGCCAGCAGCTTATCCCCAGGGATAGCCTACGAGCAGTACTTC.

The rearrangement joins TRBV5-1 to TRBJ1-2; no firm D call. From germline, CDR1 is SGHRS and CDR2 YFSETQ. V was clipped by 1 base and J by 0 bases, with 19 bases between them. The CDR3 sequence is 18 residues long. CDR3 in amino acids: CASSLSPLGISSNYGYTF. In DNA, the CDR3 is TGCGCCAGCAGCTTGAGCCCTCTCGGGATATCTTCTAACTATGGCTACACCTTC.